The source of this TCR beta chain is a study of CD8 T cells in ankylosing spondylitis. Study-wide points: It appeared that ankylosing spondylitis blood was characterized by a TCR beta motif of eight highly homologous variants.

The CDR3 loop spans 15 amino acids. V trimming: 6 bases; J trimming: 3 bases; junction bases outside the gene matches: 7. MiXCR, applied by TCRdb to the 5' RACE reads, yields one record per CDR3 protein. This table holds 200,000 to 250,000 distinct CDR3 sequences, about 6.7% found once. This clonotype was seen ten or more times. No antigen is known for it. This TCR was sampled from a male donor with ankylosing spondylitis. Sequenced sample: blood, either unsorted or a sorted T cell fraction (not recorded which). The chain joins TRBV12-3 or TRBV12-4 to TRBJ2-7; 11 bases are a match to TRBD1. CDR3 DNA: TGTGCCAGCAGCGGCTCCGGGACAGGGGGCTACGAGCAGTACTTC. It translates to CASSGSGTGGYEQYF.